The source of this TCR beta chain is a study of radiotherapy plus CTLA-4 blockade in lung cancer. General study findings and limits: Following radiotherapy plus ipilimumab, tumor-derived TCR clones expanded in the blood. In blood, early T cell clone dynamics reportedly predicted response best, together with interferon-beta.

The CDR3 covers 13 residues. CDR1 and CDR2 from the germline V gene are LNHDA and SQIVND (reference sequence). V lost 6 bases and J lost 5; bases outside the gene matches: 4. Profiled with immunoSEQ multiplex PCR; TCRdb holds only in-frame clones, not every one. Among 35,000 to 50,000 clones listed, 55% to 80% were seen once. Points on this clone: The antigen remains undetermined.

Focal radiation and CTLA-4 blockade (ipilimumab) were tested in chemo-refractory metastatic non-small-cell lung cancer patients. Sequenced material: peripheral blood, taken from a patient treated with radiotherapy plus ipilimumab. The V and J genes are TRBV19 and TRBJ1-2; 9 positions match TRBD1. The origin of this receptor is a human donor with non-small cell lung cancer who had a complete response to radiotherapy plus ipilimumab. The chain's CDR3 is CASRGTGSYGYTF. DNA for the CDR3: TGTGCCAGTAGGGGGACAGGGTCTTATGGCTACACCTTC.